The rows below give T cell receptor beta chains drawn from one sample of a study of blood T cell repertoires in COVID-19. Assay: immunoSEQ multiplex PCR; the TCRdb copy retains only in-frame clones and omits some. The data hold about 240,000 clones, with about nine tenths observed a single time. Sequences were obtained from peripheral blood. These receptors were collected from a man in his sixties who had recovered from COVID-19. CDR3s include the opening cysteine and the closing phenylalanine or tryptophan. D genes are given only for firm matches. A clone size is listed for some rows: how often the clone was seen (once, few, many), or a class if it is expanded.

TRBJ2-1	TRBV6-5	-	-	CASSYRLANNEQFF	TGTGCCAGCAGTTACCGGCTAGCTAACAATGAGCAGTTCTTC
TRBJ2-7	TRBV5-5	-	TRBD2	CASSWGLAYEQYF	TGTGCCAGCAGCTGGGGACTAGCCTACGAGCAGTACTTC
TRBJ2-5	TRBV19	-	-	CASRSPGSETQYF	TGTGCCAGTAGAAGCCCGGGTTCGGAGACCCAGTACTTC
TRBJ2-5	TRBV3-1/TRBV3-2	-	-	CASSQSGDQETQYF	TGTGCCAGCAGCCAGTCGGGGGACCAAGAGACCCAGTACTTC
TRBJ2-2	TRBV5-1	-	TRBD1	CASSSDRGRGTGELFF	TGCGCCAGCAGCTCCGACAGGGGAAGGGGCACCGGGGAGCTGTTTTTT
TRBJ2-3	TRBV5-4	-	TRBD2	CASSLSVAGSGTDTQYF	TGTGCCAGCAGCTTGAGCGTAGCGGGTTCCGGCACAGATACGCAGTATTTT
TRBJ2-3	TRBV18	-	-	CASSPPSRGTDTQYF	TGTGCCAGCTCACCACCGTCCCGGGGAACAGATACGCAGTATTTT
TRBJ2-1	TRBV20-1	-	TRBD2	CSASLRGGSYNEQFF	TGCAGTGCTAGTTTGCGGGGGGGCTCCTACAATGAGCAGTTCTTC
TRBJ1-2	TRBV6-6	-	TRBD1	CASSSRDRGVNYGYTF	TGTGCCAGCAGTTCCCGGGACAGGGGTGTCAACTATGGCTACACCTTC
TRBJ2-7	TRBV4-1	-	TRBD2	CASSQVAGAPGMYEQYF	TGCGCCAGCAGCCAAGTAGCGGGGGCCCCGGGCATGTACGAGCAGTACTTC
TRBJ2-3	TRBV6-6	-	TRBD1	CASSPKADRSTQYF	TGTGCCAGCAGCCCCAAAGCGGACAGGAGTACGCAGTATTTT
TRBJ1-5	TRBV25-1	-	-	CASSDYSNQPQHF	TGTGCCAGCAGTGACTATAGCAATCAGCCCCAGCATTTT
TRBJ1-2	TRBV3-1/TRBV3-2	-	TRBD1	CASSPSDRGRFGYTF	TGTGCCAGCAGCCCCTCCGACAGGGGTCGGTTTGGCTACACCTTC
TRBJ1-1	TRBV30	-	-	CAWSVQENTEAFF	TGTGCCTGGAGTGTGCAGGAGAACACTGAAGCTTTCTTT
TRBJ2-3	TRBV19	-	-	CASSIELMGATQYF	TGTGCCAGTAGTATAGAGTTGATGGGGGCTACGCAGTATTTT
TRBJ1-3	TRBV29-1	-	TRBD1	CSVLRDSSGNTIYF	TGCAGCGTCCTCCGGGACAGCTCTGGAAACACCATATATTTT
TRBJ1-3	TRBV6-1	few	-	CASSEASWGDRGNTIYF	TGTGCCAGCAGTGAAGCGTCATGGGGCGACAGGGGAAACACCATATATTTT
TRBJ2-5	TRBV7-9	-	TRBD1	CASSLRTGGETQYF	TGTGCCAGCAGCTTGAGGACAGGCGGAGAGACCCAGTACTTC
TRBJ2-1	TRBV5-1	-	TRBD2	CASSPRWGGLAGVDEQFF	TGCGCCAGCAGCCCCCGTTGGGGGGGACTAGCGGGGGTGGATGAGCAGTTCTTC
TRBJ2-6	TRBV30	-	-	CAWSVLGLGGANVLTF	TGTGCCTGGAGTGTTCTTGGGCTGGGTGGGGCCAACGTCCTGACTTTC
TRBJ1-6	TRBV7-9	-	-	CASMGQSYNSPLHF	TGTGCCAGCATGGGGCAATCCTATAATTCACCCCTCCACTTT
TRBJ2-5	TRBV9	-	TRBD2	CASSSGLAGAGQETQYF	TGTGCCAGCAGCTCAGGACTAGCGGGGGCGGGACAAGAGACCCAGTACTTC
TRBJ1-6	TRBV7-2	-	TRBD1	CASSLGTGSYNSPLHF	TGTGCCAGCAGCTTAGGGACAGGCTCCTATAATTCACCCCTCCACTTT
TRBJ2-5	TRBV5-5	once	-	CASSEGLAPGETQYF	TGTGCCAGCAGCGAGGGACTTGCGCCTGGGGAGACCCAGTACTTC
TRBJ2-7	TRBV5-1	-	-	CASRPLTGSYEQYF	TGCGCCAGCAGACCGTTGACAGGATCCTACGAGCAGTACTTC
TRBJ2-3	TRBV18	-	-	CASSPGGASTDTQYF	TGTGCCAGCTCACCGGGCGGGGCTAGCACAGATACGCAGTATTTT
TRBJ2-2	TRBV5-1	once	-	CASSERWDTGELFF	TGCGCCAGCAGTGAGCGTTGGGACACCGGGGAGCTGTTTTTT
TRBJ2-7	TRBV19	-	-	CASSFSSRGAYEQYF	TGTGCCAGTAGTTTTTCAAGCCGGGGAGCGTACGAGCAGTACTTC
TRBJ1-2	TRBV6-6	-	-	CASHPGRGGYGYTF	TGTGCCAGCCATCCCGGGAGGGGGGGCTATGGCTACACCTTC
TRBJ2-3	TRBV19	-	TRBD1	CASSRRQGERTDTQYF	TGTGCCAGTAGCCGCAGACAGGGGGAGAGGACAGATACGCAGTATTTT
TRBJ1-1	TRBV5-1	few	-	CASKNTGGTEAFF	TGCGCCAGCAAAAATACGGGGGGAACTGAAGCTTTCTTT
TRBJ1-4	TRBV18	-	-	CASSPQNSLKNSLFF	TGTGCCAGCTCACCACAGAACAGCCTCAAAAACTCGCTGTTTTTT
TRBJ2-2	TRBV9	-	TRBD1	CASSDGTGHGELFF	TGTGCCAGCAGCGACGGGACAGGTCACGGGGAGCTGTTTTTT
TRBJ1-4	TRBV5-4	once	-	CASSLQGSGEKLFF	TGTGCCAGCAGCTTGCAGGGGTCTGGTGAAAAACTGTTTTTT
TRBJ1-2	TRBV29-1	-	-	CSPSEARGGYTF	TGCAGCCCAAGTGAGGCGCGCGGCGGCTACACCTTC
TRBJ2-1	TRBV13	-	TRBD1	CASSVQTGQPKGGEQFF	TGTGCCAGCAGCGTCCAGACAGGGCAACCGAAAGGCGGTGAGCAGTTCTTC
TRBJ2-2	TRBV6-2/TRBV6-3	-	-	CASSYSMAETNTGELFF	TGTGCCAGCAGTTACTCGATGGCGGAAACGAACACCGGGGAGCTGTTTTTT
TRBJ2-2	TRBV28	-	-	CASVRVDTGELFF	TGTGCCAGCGTACGGGTGGACACCGGGGAGCTGTTTTTT
TRBJ2-4	TRBV5-1	-	-	CASSLGEGIARGNIQYF	TGCGCCAGCAGCCTGGGCGAGGGCATAGCCAGGGGAAACATTCAGTACTTC
TRBJ1-1	TRBV6-5	-	-	CASSTSGGGFTEAFF	TGTGCCAGCAGTACCTCCGGGGGGGGGTTCACTGAAGCTTTCTTT
TRBJ1-5	TRBV4-1	-	-	CASSHDRYSNQPQHF	TGCGCCAGCAGCCACGACAGATATAGCAATCAGCCCCAGCATTTT
TRBJ1-5	TRBV10-3	-	-	CAISVAGNQPQHF	TGTGCCATCAGTGTAGCGGGGAATCAGCCCCAGCATTTT